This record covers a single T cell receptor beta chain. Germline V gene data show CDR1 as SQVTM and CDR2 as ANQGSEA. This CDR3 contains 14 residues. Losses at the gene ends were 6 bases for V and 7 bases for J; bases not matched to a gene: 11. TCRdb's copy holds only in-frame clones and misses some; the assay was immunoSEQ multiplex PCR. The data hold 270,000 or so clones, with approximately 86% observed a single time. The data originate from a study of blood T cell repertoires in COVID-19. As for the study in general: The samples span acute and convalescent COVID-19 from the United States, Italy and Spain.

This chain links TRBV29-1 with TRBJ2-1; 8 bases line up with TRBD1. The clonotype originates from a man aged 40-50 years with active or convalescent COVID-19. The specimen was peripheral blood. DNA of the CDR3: TGCAGCGTGACCGGGACAGGTCCCCTTAATGAGCAGTTCTTC. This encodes CSVTGTGPLNEQFF.